This T cell receptor (beta chain) was recorded in a study of blood T cell repertoires in COVID-19. This clone was detected only once. As handled by the study authors: Nucleated cell counts were estimated from reference gene primer amplification. This table comes from immunoSEQ multiplex PCR, and its TCRdb copy is limited to in-frame clones, with some not included. V and J calls and clone size are copied from that table; D and trimming were computed from the DNA. The sample includes about 230,000 clones, over 65% of them seen just once. This CDR3 is 14 amino acids long. Germline loops: CDR1 SGHNT, CDR2 YYREEE (reference sequence). The ends were cut back, 1 base at V and 7 bases at J, with 13 bases in the middle.

The origin of this receptor is a woman in her 70s with active or convalescent COVID-19. The rearrangement joins TRBV5-4 to TRBJ2-3; possible D gene TRBD2, 6 bases. Sequencing was done on a sample of peripheral blood. CDR3 residues: CASSLSGAGHTQYF. The CDR3 DNA is TGTGCCAGCAGCTTGAGTGGGGCGGGGCATACGCAGTATTTT.